The clone carrying this T cell receptor beta chain was counted only a few times. Its antigen is unknown. TCRdb analysed the 5' RACE reads with MiXCR anew, one entry per CDR3 protein. This sample has a few hundred thousand distinct CDR3 sequences, with around 16% found just once. This CDR3 is 16 amino acids long. The V gene's germline CDR1 is SGDLS and CDR2 YYNGEE. After removal of 0 bases from V and 3 bases from J, the junction contained 7 bases not matched to a gene. The sample comes from a study of T-cell memory formation after mild COVID-19. Findings and caveats of the study: CD4+ contracting clones were found mainly in CM and EM, and CD8+ ones in EMRA.

The V call is TRBV9, the J call TRBJ2-3; TRBD2 matches 7 bases. Sequenced sample: PBMCs or a T cell subset sorted from them (not recorded which). This TCR derives from a man between 18 and 29 years old who had mild COVID-19 (a few samples of this study predate the infection). Cell type and time point are not known. The CDR3 region is CASSVDRPSGTDTQYF. For the CDR3, the DNA is TGTGCCAGCAGCGTAGATAGGCCTAGCGGAACAGATACGCAGTATTTT. The full variable domain, rest sourced from reference TRBV9 and TRBJ2-3, is DSGVTQTPKHLITATGQRVTLRCSPRSGDLSVYWYQQSLDQGLQFLIQYYNGEERAKGNILERFSAQQFPDLHSELNLSSLELGDSALYFCASSVDRPSGTDTQYFGPGTRLTVL.